The rows below give T cell receptor beta chains drawn from one sample of a study of T cells in localized non-small cell lung cancer. Sequenced by immunoSEQ multiplex PCR; TCRdb stores in-frame clones only, minus some. The sample records 25,000 or so clones, approximately 87% being singletons. Sequencing was performed on PBMCs, taken before any cancer treatment. The receptors stem from a man aged 40-75 years with stage II lung adenocarcinoma. Each CDR3 is given with its conserved first and last residue. Each record gives: J gene, D gene, V gene, clone size, CDR3 DNA, CDR3 protein. A D gene is named only where the DNA matches it firmly. Only part of the rows carry a size: once, few, many, or a class if the clone is expanded.

TRBJ2-2	-	TRBV7-9	once	TGTGCCAGCGCAACCGGGGAGCTGTTTTTT	CASATGELFF
TRBJ2-7	TRBD2	TRBV5-4	-	TGTGCCAGCAGCTTCGGGGGGTTCTCCTACGAGCAGTACTTC	CASSFGGFSYEQYF
TRBJ1-2	-	TRBV6-5	-	TGTGCCAGCATGGCCCGTGGGGGCTACACCTTC	CASMARGGYTF
TRBJ2-5	TRBD2	TRBV5-6	-	TGTGCCAGCAGCTTAACTAGCGGGGGCGGGGAGACCCAGTACTTC	CASSLTSGGGETQYF
TRBJ2-1	-	TRBV5-4	-	TGTGCCAGCAGTCCTGGGGGGCCCTCGTCCTACAATGAGCAGTTCTTC	CASSPGGPSSYNEQFF
TRBJ2-2	-	TRBV7-2	-	TGTGCCAGCAGCTCCCGAGGTACCGGGGAGCTGTTTTTT	CASSSRGTGELFF
TRBJ2-7	TRBD2	TRBV5-4	-	TGTGCCAGCAGCTTAGCGGGACTAGTCTACGAGCAGTACTTC	CASSLAGLVYEQYF
TRBJ1-4	TRBD1	TRBV5-8	-	TGTGCCAGCAGTAGGGAGGGGACAGATGAAAAACTGTTTTTT	CASSREGTDEKLFF
TRBJ2-6	-	TRBV4-3	-	TGCGCCAGCAGCCAAGTTGGCTCTGGGGCCAACGTCCTGACTTTC	CASSQVGSGANVLTF
TRBJ2-5	-	TRBV7-3	-	TGTGCCAGCGGAAGAGGGGACCAAGAGACCCAGTACTTC	CASGRGDQETQYF
TRBJ2-7	TRBD1	TRBV28	-	TGTGCCAGCAGTTTACACGGACAGGGGGCGGCCTACGAGCAGTACTTC	CASSLHGQGAAYEQYF
TRBJ2-2	-	TRBV7-2	once	TGTGCCAGCAGCTTAGGAAGGCCAGGGAGGACCGGGGAGCTGTTTTTT	CASSLGRPGRTGELFF
TRBJ2-7	-	TRBV6-5	-	TGTGCCAGCAGTGCCCTCCAGTCGGGGGAGCAGTACTTC	CASSALQSGEQYF
TRBJ2-1	-	TRBV2	few	TGTGCCAGCAGTGAACTGGGCTTCTACAACGTTTGGAGGAATGAGCAGTTCTTC	CASSELGFYNVWRNEQFF
TRBJ1-5	-	TRBV28	once	TGTGCCAGTGGGATCCCCCAGCATTTT	CASGIPQHF
TRBJ2-7	TRBD2	TRBV28	-	TGTGCCAGCAGTTCTTTCCCGACTAGCGGGGTAGCCTACGAGCAGTACTTC	CASSSFPTSGVAYEQYF
TRBJ2-3	-	TRBV19	once	TGTGCCAGTAGTTCCCCCTTGGGTAGCGGCACCACAGGGGATACGCAGTATTTT	CASSSPLGSGTTGDTQYF
TRBJ1-1	-	TRBV2	few	TGTGCCAGCAAGGACGGCGAAGCTTTCTTT	CASKDGEAFF
TRBJ2-1	-	TRBV5-6	-	TGTGCCAGCAGCTCCTGGCGTAGGGGAAATGAGCAGTTCTTC	CASSSWRRGNEQFF
TRBJ1-6	-	TRBV30	once	TGTGCCTGGAGTTTAGGGGGTAATTCACCCCTCCACTTT	CAWSLGGNSPLHF